Listed below are T cell receptor beta chains from one sample, sequenced in a study of cytomegalovirus exposure and HLA in healthy donors. The method was immunoSEQ multiplex PCR; TCRdb's version includes in-frame clones alone and lacks a portion of them. The table has roughly 58,000 clones, 90% seen once. Material: PBMCs. Receptor source: a man aged 18 to 30 in good health and CMV-seronegative. Each CDR3 is given with its conserved first and last residue.

J: TRBJ2-4; V: TRBV2; CDR3: CASSAGGIQYF
J: TRBJ2-2; V: TRBV6-5; CDR3: CASRRVGANTGELFF
J: TRBJ1-5; V: TRBV2; CDR3: CASRAGASNQPQHF
J: TRBJ2-7; V: TRBV18; CDR3: CASSPPYGSYEQYF
J: TRBJ1-5; V: TRBV5-1; CDR3: CASSLAPTGTSNQPQHF
J: TRBJ2-3; V: TRBV6-1; CDR3: CASSEELGGGGTDTQYF
J: TRBJ2-7; V: TRBV18; CDR3: CASSPPGLAEYEQYF
J: TRBJ2-6; V: TRBV15; CDR3: CATSDLVPPADTGANVLTF
J: TRBJ1-1; V: TRBV7-8; CDR3: CASSLMPGGADTEAFF
J: TRBJ2-1; V: TRBV28; CDR3: CASSLSSGRLPIEQFF
J: TRBJ2-2; V: TRBV10-3; CDR3: CAIGDSPTGELFF
J: TRBJ1-5; V: TRBV2; CDR3: CASSEGPTGRNQPQHF
J: TRBJ2-1; V: TRBV27; CDR3: CASSITGDEQFF
J: TRBJ2-7; V: TRBV6-5; CDR3: CASSWTSGSSYEQYF
J: TRBJ2-7; V: TRBV5-4; CDR3: CASSQTGTFYEQYF
J: TRBJ2-3; V: TRBV5-4; CDR3: CASSAGLRTDTQYF
J: TRBJ2-1; V: TRBV5-1; CDR3: CASSVLDYLYNEQFF
J: TRBJ2-5; V: TRBV28; CDR3: CASSGPGTGEETQYF
J: TRBJ2-2; V: TRBV15; CDR3: CATSRGQTNTGELFF
J: TRBJ1-1; V: TRBV19; CDR3: CASSSQVNTEAFF
J: TRBJ1-1; V: TRBV4-1; CDR3: CASSLYEGGEGTEAFF
J: TRBJ1-2; V: TRBV5-1; CDR3: CASSLGQLGYGYTF
J: TRBJ2-3; V: TRBV27; CDR3: CASSLSNRQRVSTDTQYF